The sequence of this TCR beta chain was determined in a study of blood T cell repertoires in COVID-19. Study details: COVID-19 samples from acute and convalescent phases originated in the United States, Italy and Spain. The cDNA or gDNA used as material had been derived from T cells, B-cell-depleted T cells, or PBMCs.

After removal of 7 bases from V and 7 bases from J, the junction contained 5 bases not matched to a gene. Per germline, CDR1 MNHEY and CDR2 SVGAGI. This CDR3 is 12 amino acids long. Authors' analysis steps: By means of reference gene primer amplification, nucleated cell counts were estimated. The table came from immunoSEQ multiplex PCR; TCRdb's copy has only in-frame clones and leaves some out. Clone size and V and J calls were adopted from that table, with D and trimming inferred from the DNA. The profile shows fewer than 80,000 clones, just over 85% of them singletons. Sequenced: peripheral blood. This clonotype was obtained from a young man with acute or convalescent COVID-19. This chain links TRBV6-5 with TRBJ1-2; 8 nucleotides align to TRBD1. CDR3 sequence reads: CASKIQGGGYTF. DNA of the CDR3: TGTGCCAGCAAAATACAGGGGGGTGGCTACACCTTC.